This T cell receptor (beta chain) was obtained from a study of post-analysis software for immune sequencing data. This CDR3 has 18 amino acids. CDR1 SGHTA and CDR2 FQGTGA come from the germline V gene. Unmatched junction bases numbered 11, after V lost 5 bases and J lost 2 bases. Unique molecular identifiers were carried by the TCR beta cDNA libraries. One entry per CDR3 protein results from TCRdb running MiXCR on the PCR reads. The data contain 430,000 or so distinct CDR3 sequences, about 39% of them seen just once; the ten biggest clones take up 7.5% to 8.5%. Concerning this clonotype: The antigen remains undetermined.

Study-wide results and caveats: A few TRBV segments, TRBV5-6, TRBV5-1 and TRBV20-1 among them, were found more frequent in patients than controls. Multiple sclerosis was associated with a significant reduction in normalized Chao1 diversity relative to controls.

The sequence came from a girl aged 2 to 10 with multiple sclerosis. The sequencing input was blood. The chain combines TRBV7-3 with TRBJ2-2; TRBD2 aligns across 10 bases. The DNA for the CDR3 is TGTGCCAGCAGCGCGGATCTAGCGGGGGCCTTCAACACCGGGGAGCTGTTTTTT. Its protein product is CASSADLAGAFNTGELFF.